This TCR beta chain was captured by sequencing in a study of human T cells and chemical hapten exposure. About the research overall: From small differences in pooled library volume came most of the variation in per-sample TCR yields.

General study points: Among TCRs, those above 1 in 1000 frequency were unaffected by DPC sensitization.

In the authors' methods: Individual samples carried between about 23,224 and 700,000 TCRs, with 95,638 as the median. TCRdb itself ran the RACE reads through MiXCR, one entry per CDR3 protein. What appears here as the V and J calls and clone size reflects TCRdb's work, not the paper's. The sample consists of some 50,000 distinct CDR3 sequences, nearly 4.5% of them appearing once. V gave up 0 bases and J gave up 4 bases; unmatched junction bases: 12. Germline CDR1 LGHNA, CDR2 YNFKEQ. CDR3 length: 19 residues. Many counts were recorded for this clonotype. Its antigen remains unidentified. As to time point: healthy volunteer bleed at 2 weeks. It was from unfractionated whole blood that total RNA was extracted.

This chain joins TRBV4-2 and TRBJ2-3; 11 bases are a match to TRBD2. The source of this sequence is a human donor in good health. Some clones in this sample may be carry-over from other donors' samples. The specimen sequenced was whole blood. The CDR3 coding sequence is TGTGCCAGCAGCCAAGATGAGGCGACTAGCGGGATGTGGGCAGATACGCAGTATTTT. It is translated as CASSQDEATSGMWADTQYF.